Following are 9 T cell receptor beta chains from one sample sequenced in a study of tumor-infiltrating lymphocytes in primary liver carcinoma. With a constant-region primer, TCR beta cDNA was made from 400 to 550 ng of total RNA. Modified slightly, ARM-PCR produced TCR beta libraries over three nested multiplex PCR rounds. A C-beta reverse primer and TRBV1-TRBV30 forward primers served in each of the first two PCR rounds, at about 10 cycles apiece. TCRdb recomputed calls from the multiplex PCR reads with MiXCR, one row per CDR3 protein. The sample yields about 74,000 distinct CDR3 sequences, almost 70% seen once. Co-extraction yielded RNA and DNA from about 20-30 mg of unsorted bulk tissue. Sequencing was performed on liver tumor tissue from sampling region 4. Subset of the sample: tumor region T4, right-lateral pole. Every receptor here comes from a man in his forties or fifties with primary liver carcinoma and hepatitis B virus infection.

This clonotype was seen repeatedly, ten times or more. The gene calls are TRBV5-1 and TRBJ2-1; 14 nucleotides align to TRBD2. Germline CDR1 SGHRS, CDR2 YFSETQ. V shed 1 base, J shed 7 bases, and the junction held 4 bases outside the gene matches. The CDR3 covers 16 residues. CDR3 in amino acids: CASSLPGLAGGNEQFF. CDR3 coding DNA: TGCGCCAGCAGCTTGCCTGGACTAGCGGGAGGAAATGAGCAGTTCTTC.

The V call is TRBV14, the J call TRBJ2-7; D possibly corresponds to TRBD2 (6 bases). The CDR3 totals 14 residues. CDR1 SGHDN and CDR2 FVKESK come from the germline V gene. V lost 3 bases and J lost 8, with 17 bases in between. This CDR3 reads CASSHRDSGYKQYF. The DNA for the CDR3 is TGTGCCAGCAGCCACCGGGACTCTGGGTACAAGCAGTACTTC.

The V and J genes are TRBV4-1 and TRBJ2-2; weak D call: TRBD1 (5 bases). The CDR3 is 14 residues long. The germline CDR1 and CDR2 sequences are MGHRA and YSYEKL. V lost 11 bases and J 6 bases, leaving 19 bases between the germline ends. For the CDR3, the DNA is TGCGCCTGTAGCCAAGGGGTCCTACCCGGGGAGCTGTTTTTT. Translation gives CACSQGVLPGELFF.

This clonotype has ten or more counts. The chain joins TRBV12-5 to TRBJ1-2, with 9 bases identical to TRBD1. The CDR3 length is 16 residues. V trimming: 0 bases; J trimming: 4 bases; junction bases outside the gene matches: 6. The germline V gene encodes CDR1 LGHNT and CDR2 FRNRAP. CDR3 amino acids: CASGLVLGQGLYGYTF. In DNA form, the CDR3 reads TGTGCTAGTGGTTTGGTCTTAGGACAGGGGCTCTATGGCTACACCTTC.

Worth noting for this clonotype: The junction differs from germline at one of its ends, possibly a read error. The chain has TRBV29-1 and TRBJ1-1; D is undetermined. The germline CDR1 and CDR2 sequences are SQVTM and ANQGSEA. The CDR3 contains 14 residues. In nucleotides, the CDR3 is TGCAGCGCTGACGGTGGTACCATGAACATTGAAGCTTTCTTT. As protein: CSADGGTMNIEAFF. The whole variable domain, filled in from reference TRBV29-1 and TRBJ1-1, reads SAVISQKPSRDICQRGTSLTIQCQVDSQVTMMFWYRQQPGQSLTLIATANQGSEATYESGFVIDKFPISRPNLTFSTLTVSNMSPEDSSIYLCSADGGTMNIEAFFGQGTRLTVV.

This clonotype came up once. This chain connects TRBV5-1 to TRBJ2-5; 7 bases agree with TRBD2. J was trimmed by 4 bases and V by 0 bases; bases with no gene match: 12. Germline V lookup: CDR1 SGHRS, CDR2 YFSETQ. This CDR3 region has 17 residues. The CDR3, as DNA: TGCGCCAGCAGCTTGGCCGTGACTAGCTGGAGTCCAGAGACCCAGTACTTC. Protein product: CASSLAVTSWSPETQYF.

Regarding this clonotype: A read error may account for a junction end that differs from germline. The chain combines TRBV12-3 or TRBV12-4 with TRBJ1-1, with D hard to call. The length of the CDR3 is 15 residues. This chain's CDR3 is CASSFMGEGITEAIF. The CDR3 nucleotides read TGTGCCAGCAGTTTTATGGGAGAGGGCATCACTGAAGCTATCTTT.

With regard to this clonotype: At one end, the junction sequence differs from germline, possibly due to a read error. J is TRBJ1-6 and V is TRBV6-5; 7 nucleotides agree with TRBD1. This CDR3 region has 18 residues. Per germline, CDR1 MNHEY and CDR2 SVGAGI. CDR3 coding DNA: TGTGCCAGCAGTCACTTAAGATTACAGGGGCCAAATAATTTACCCCTCCACTTT. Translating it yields CASSHLRLQGPNNLPLHF.

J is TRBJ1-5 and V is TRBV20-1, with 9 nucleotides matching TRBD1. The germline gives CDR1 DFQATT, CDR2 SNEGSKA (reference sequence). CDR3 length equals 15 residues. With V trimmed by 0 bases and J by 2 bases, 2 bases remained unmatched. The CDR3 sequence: CSARETGGGNQPQHF. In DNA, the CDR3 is TGCAGTGCTAGAGAGACAGGGGGAGGCAATCAGCCCCAGCATTTT.